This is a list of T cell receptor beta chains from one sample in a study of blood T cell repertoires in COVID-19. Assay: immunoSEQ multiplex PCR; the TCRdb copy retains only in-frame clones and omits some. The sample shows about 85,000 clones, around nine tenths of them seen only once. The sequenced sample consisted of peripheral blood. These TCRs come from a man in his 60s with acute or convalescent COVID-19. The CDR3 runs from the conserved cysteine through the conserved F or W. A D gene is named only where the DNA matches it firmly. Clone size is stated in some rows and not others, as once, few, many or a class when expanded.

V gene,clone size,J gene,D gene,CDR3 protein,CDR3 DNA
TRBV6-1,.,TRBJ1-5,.,CASSEHTHSNQPQHF,TGTGCCAGCAGTGAACACACCCATAGCAATCAGCCCCAGCATTTT
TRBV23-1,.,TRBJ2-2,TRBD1,CASSPRQGDGTGELFF,TGCGCCAGCAGTCCCCGACAGGGCGATGGCACCGGGGAGCTGTTTTTT
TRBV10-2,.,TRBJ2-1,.,CASRGDNPYNEQFF,TGCGCCAGCAGGGGAGACAACCCCTACAATGAGCAGTTCTTC
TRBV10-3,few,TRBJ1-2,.,CAISERTRGYTF,TGTGCCATCAGTGAGAGGACTCGTGGCTACACCTTC
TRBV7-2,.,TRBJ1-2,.,CASSFNPNSYGYTF,TGTGCCAGCAGCTTTAACCCCAACTCCTATGGCTACACCTTC
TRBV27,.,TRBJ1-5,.,CASSGGAGVQPQHF,TGTGCCAGCAGTGGGGGGGCAGGGGTCCAGCCCCAGCATTTT
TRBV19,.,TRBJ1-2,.,CASSVTGPGYTF,TGTGCCAGTAGTGTAACAGGGCCGGGATACACCTTC
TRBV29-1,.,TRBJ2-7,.,CSVAPGPGEQYF,TGCAGCGTTGCTCCCGGTCCGGGGGAGCAGTACTTC
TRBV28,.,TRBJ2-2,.,CASSLTGNTGELFF,TGTGCCAGCAGTTTAACAGGGAACACCGGGGAGCTGTTTTTT
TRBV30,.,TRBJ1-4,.,CAWRGGADEKLFF,TGTGCCTGGAGGGGGGGAGCGGATGAAAAACTGTTTTTT
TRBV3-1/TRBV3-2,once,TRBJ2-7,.,CASSQALEGSYEQYF,TGTGCCAGCAGCCAAGCCCTAGAGGGTTCCTACGAGCAGTACTTC
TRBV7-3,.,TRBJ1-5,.,CASSLGVGQPQHF,TGTGCCAGCAGCTTGGGAGTAGGTCAGCCCCAGCATTTT
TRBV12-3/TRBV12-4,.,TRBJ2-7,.,CASSPLKNYEQYF,TGTGCCAGCAGTCCACTCAAGAATTACGAGCAGTACTTC
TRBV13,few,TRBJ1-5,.,CASSLGNSNQPQHF,TGTGCCAGCAGCTTAGGTAATAGCAATCAGCCCCAGCATTTT
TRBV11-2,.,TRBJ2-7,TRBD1,CASSLGMTGGYEQYF,TGTGCCAGCAGCTTAGGCATGACAGGGGGTTACGAGCAGTACTTC
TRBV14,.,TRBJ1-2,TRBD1,CASSQASGGGYGYTF,TGTGCCAGCAGCCAAGCGTCAGGGGGCGGATATGGCTACACCTTC
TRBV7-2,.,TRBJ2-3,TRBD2,CASSLASGGDTQYF,TGTGCCAGCAGCTTGGCTAGCGGGGGAGATACGCAGTATTTT
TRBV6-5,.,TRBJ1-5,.,CATSGQWNSNQPQHF,TGTGCCACGTCAGGGCAATGGAATAGCAATCAGCCCCAGCATTTT
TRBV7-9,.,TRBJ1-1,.,CASSSPRGGAGTEAFF,TGTGCCAGCAGCTCCCCCCGCGGGGGGGCTGGGACTGAAGCTTTCTTT
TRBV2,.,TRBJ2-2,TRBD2,CASSDGRIAGSGNTGELFF,TGTGCCAGCAGTGATGGGAGGATAGCGGGGTCGGGGAACACCGGGGAGCTGTTTTTT
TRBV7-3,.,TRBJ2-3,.,CASSSPGTDTQYF,TGTGCCAGCAGCTCCCCGGGCACAGATACGCAGTATTTT
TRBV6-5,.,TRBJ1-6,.,CASKDSNSPLHF,TGTGCCAGCAAGGACAGTAATTCACCCCTCCACTTT
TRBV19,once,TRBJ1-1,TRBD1,CATEGATNTEAFF,TGTGCCACCGAGGGGGCGACGAACACTGAAGCTTTCTTT
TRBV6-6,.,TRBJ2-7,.,CASQAGSITYEQYF,TGTGCCAGCCAGGCAGGGTCCATTACCTACGAGCAGTACTTC
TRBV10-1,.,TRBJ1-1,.,CASSVGGRAFF,TGCGCCAGCAGTGTCGGAGGGCGAGCTTTCTTT
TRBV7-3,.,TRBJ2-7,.,CASSLEAGPSLYEQYF,TGTGCCAGCAGCTTAGAAGCGGGTCCCTCTCTCTACGAGCAGTACTTC
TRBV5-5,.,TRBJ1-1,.,CASSVRGGNTEAFF,TGTGCCAGCAGCGTGAGAGGGGGGAACACTGAAGCTTTCTTT
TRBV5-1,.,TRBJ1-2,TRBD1,CASSLGTGGAFYGYTF,TGCGCCAGCAGCCTCGGGACAGGGGGAGCCTTCTATGGCTACACCTTC
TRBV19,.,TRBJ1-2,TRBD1,CASSPGGARGGYTF,TGTGCCAGTAGTCCAGGGGGCGCCCGGGGGGGCTACACCTTC
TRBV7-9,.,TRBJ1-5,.,CASSSSGANNQPQHF,TGTGCCAGCAGCTCCTCGGGAGCTAACAATCAGCCCCAGCATTTT
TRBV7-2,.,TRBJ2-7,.,CASSLGGVSYEQYF,TGTGCCAGCAGCTTAGGGGGGGTTTCCTACGAGCAGTACTTC
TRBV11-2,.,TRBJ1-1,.,CASSAGTLNTEAFF,TGTGCCAGCAGTGCCGGGACATTGAACACTGAAGCTTTCTTT
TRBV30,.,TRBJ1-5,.,CAWSVQGFQPQHF,TGTGCCTGGAGTGTACAGGGATTCCAGCCCCAGCATTTT
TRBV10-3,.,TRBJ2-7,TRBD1,CAISESARTGDSYEQYF,TGTGCCATCAGCGAGAGTGCCCGGACAGGGGACTCCTACGAGCAGTACTTC
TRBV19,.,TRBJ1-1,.,CASYTGPRQAEAFF,TGTGCCAGCTATACAGGGCCACGGCAGGCTGAAGCTTTCTTT
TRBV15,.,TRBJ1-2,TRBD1,CATSLPSRGPRTF,TGTGCCACCAGTCTTCCTTCAAGGGGGCCACGGACCTTC
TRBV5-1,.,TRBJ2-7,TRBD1,CASSSGTGGGYEQYF,TGCGCCAGCAGCTCCGGGACAGGGGGAGGCTACGAGCAGTACTTC
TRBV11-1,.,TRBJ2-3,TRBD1,CASSLRGQGPDTQYF,TGTGCCAGCAGCTTAAGGGGGCAGGGCCCAGATACGCAGTATTTT
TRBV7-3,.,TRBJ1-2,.,CASSPGREYGYTF,TGTGCCAGCAGCCCCGGCAGGGAATATGGCTACACCTTC
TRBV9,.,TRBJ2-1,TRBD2,CASSVAPLLAGDDNEQFF,TGTGCCAGCAGCGTAGCTCCGTTACTAGCGGGGGACGACAATGAGCAGTTCTTC
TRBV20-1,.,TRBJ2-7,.,CSASGGSGSSYEQYF,TGCAGTGCTAGTGGTGGCTCGGGATCATCCTACGAGCAGTACTTC
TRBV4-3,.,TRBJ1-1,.,CASSQDNRQNTEAFF,TGCGCCAGCAGCCAAGATAACAGGCAGAACACTGAAGCTTTCTTT